This TCR beta chain was captured by sequencing in a study of cytomegalovirus exposure and HLA in healthy donors. Study observations and caveats: Exclusion as indistinguishable affected some V segments, including TRBV6-2 and TRBV6-3. A link between a missense DCLRE1C variant and TCR beta V- and J-gene trimming emerged from a later analysis.

The CDR3 runs to 15 residues. Germline CDR1 reads SGHNT; CDR2 reads YYREEE (reference sequence). It was with 60 Vbeta and 13 Jbeta primers that the PCR ran. Data came from immunoSEQ multiplex PCR; TCRdb stores just in-frame clones and leaves some out. The sample holds fewer than 120,000 clones, just over 75% seen once. As regards this clone: Antigen unknown.

The clonotype was recovered from a man aged 25-40 years in good health and CMV-seropositive. This chain uses TRBV5-4 with TRBJ2-5; perhaps TRBD1 as D (7 bases). The DNA end is a closer match to TRBJ2-7, so the J assignment may be wrong. Sequences were obtained from PBMCs. Here the CDR3 DNA reads TGTGCCAGCAGCTTCGGCCAGGGGGGCCTGTACGAGCAGTACTTC. Its protein product is CASSFGQGGLYEQYF.